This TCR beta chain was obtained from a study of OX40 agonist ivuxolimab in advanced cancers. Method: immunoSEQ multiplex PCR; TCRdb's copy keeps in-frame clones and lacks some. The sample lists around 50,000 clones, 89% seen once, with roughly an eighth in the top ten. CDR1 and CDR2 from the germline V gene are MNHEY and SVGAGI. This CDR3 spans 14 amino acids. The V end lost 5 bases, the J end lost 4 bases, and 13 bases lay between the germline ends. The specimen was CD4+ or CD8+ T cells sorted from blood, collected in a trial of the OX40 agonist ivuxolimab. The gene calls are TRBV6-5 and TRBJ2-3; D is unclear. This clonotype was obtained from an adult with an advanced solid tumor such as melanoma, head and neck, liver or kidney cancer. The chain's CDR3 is CASSGLGYADTQYF. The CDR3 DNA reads TGTGCCAGCAGTGGTCTAGGGTATGCAGATACGCAGTATTTT.